The 21 T cell receptor beta chains in this list originate from one sample, sequenced in a study of Ad26.COV2.S vaccination and SARS-CoV-2 variants. Treatment of the sample: roughly 18 received Ad26.COV2.S at low or high dose, single or two shots; about 5 received placebo; per-sample allocation not given. On day 63 after the first injection, vaccine and placebo recipients gave samples. Using immunoSEQ multiplex PCR, the repertoire was profiled, and TCRdb retains in-frame clones only, with some absent. Among about 500,000 clones listed, around 89% were seen once. The material sequenced was peripheral blood, taken in a trial of Ad26.COV2.S vaccine versus placebo. The receptors come from a person aged 18-65 years who received the Ad26.COV2.S COVID-19 vaccine or a placebo.

As regards this clone: A far larger clone is one nucleotide away, so this likely arose from a read error. The V call is TRBV5-5, the J call TRBJ2-7; no definite D call. The CDR3 contains 11 residues. The V gene's germline CDR1 is SGHKS and CDR2 YYEKEE (reference sequence). Trimming took off 3 bases at V and 0 bases at J, with 1 base between the two ends. CDR3 residues: CASSYSYEQYF. The CDR3 DNA follows: TGTGCCAGCAGCTACTCCTACGAGCAGTACTTC.

The genes are TRBV3-1 (or the pseudogene TRBV3-2) and TRBJ2-1; tentative D call: TRBD2 (6 bases). Germline CDR1 and CDR2: LGHDT and YNNKEL (reference sequence). V lost 1 base and J lost 3, with 16 bases in between. The CDR3 has 17 amino acids. The CDR3 protein is CASSQGFEDYHYNEQFF. For the CDR3, the DNA is TGTGCCAGCAGCCAAGGGTTTGAGGACTATCACTACAATGAGCAGTTCTTC.

J is TRBJ1-4 and V is TRBV19, with D hard to call. The CDR3 consists of 14 residues. Germline values: CDR1 LNHDA, CDR2 SQIVND (reference sequence). With 6 bases removed from V and 0 bases from J, the gap between germline ends came to 8 bases. This CDR3 is CASSPGTTNEKLFF. In DNA, the CDR3 is TGTGCCAGTAGCCCGGGGACAACTAATGAAAAACTGTTTTTT. The whole variable domain, remainder taken from reference TRBV19 and TRBJ1-4, is DGGITQSPKYLFRKEGQNVTLSCEQNLNHDAMYWYRQDPGQGLRLIYYSQIVNDFQKGDIAEGYSVSREKKESFPLTVTSAQKNPTAFYLCASSPGTTNEKLFFGSGTQLSVL.

This chain uses TRBV5-5 with TRBJ2-7; 7 bases line up with TRBD1. V lost 1 base and J lost 4; bases outside the gene matches: 5. The CDR3 is 14 amino acids. Germline V gives CDR1 SGHKS, CDR2 YYEKEE (reference sequence). CDR3 loop: CASSLFQGVYEQYF. CDR3 nucleotide sequence: TGTGCCAGCAGCTTGTTCCAGGGGGTTTACGAGCAGTACTTC.

V is TRBV5-1 and J is TRBJ2-2; perhaps TRBD1 as D (5 bases). The CDR3 spans 14 residues. V shed 5 bases and J shed 1 base, with 9 bases lying between them. The germline CDR1 and CDR2 sequences are SGHRS and YFSETQ. Here the CDR3 reads CASSSQGNTGELFF. CDR3 nucleotides: TGCGCCAGCAGTTCTCAGGGGAACACCGGGGAGCTGTTTTTT.

The rearrangement joins TRBV2 to TRBJ2-1; the D gene is possibly TRBD1 (5 bases). The CDR3 sequence is 13 residues long. Germline V CDR1 and CDR2: SNHLY, FYNNEI. The germline V and J ends were trimmed by 9 bases and 6 bases, with 15 bases remaining between them. The CDR3 DNA reads as TGTGCCAGGGGGCGTTCATTGGGCAATGAGCAGTTCTTC. Its translation: CARGRSLGNEQFF.

Details on this clone: An end of the junction does not agree with germline; a read error may underlie this. CDR3 sequence: CASGQGPHLF. CDR3 sequence (DNA): TGTGCCAGCGGTCAGGGCCCTCACCTCTTC. J is TRBJ2-1 and V is TRBV6-5, with D possibly being TRBD1 (5 bases). Germline lookup yields CDR1 MNHEY and CDR2 SVGAGI. The CDR3 contains 10 residues.

This rearrangement joins TRBV14 to TRBJ2-1; 7 bases agree with TRBD1. The length of the CDR3 is 16 residues. With V trimmed by 4 bases and J by 2 bases, 8 bases remained unmatched. CDR1 and CDR2 from the germline V gene are SGHDN and FVKESK. Here the CDR3 DNA reads TGTGCCAGCAGCCTTTTAAGGGGGCAGCCCTACAATGAGCAGTTCTTC. Translating gives CASSLLRGQPYNEQFF.

The CDR3 bases are TGTGCCAGCAGCACGGAAGGGTGGTCGGACGAGCAGTACTTC. It translates to CASSTEGWSDEQYF. The V gene is TRBV7-2, the J gene TRBJ2-7; D is unresolved. CDR3 length: 14 amino acids. Germline V gene lookup returns CDR1 SGHTA and CDR2 FQGNSA. The ends were cut back, 5 bases at V and 5 bases at J, with 16 bases in the middle.

The DNA for the CDR3 is TGCGCCAGCAGTGAGTCACGGGCAGTCGACAATCAGCCCCAGCATTTT. Its translation is CASSESRAVDNQPQHF. The V call is TRBV10-1, the J call TRBJ1-5; D is undetermined. CDR3 length equals 16 residues. The V gene's germline CDR1 is WNHNN and CDR2 SYGVQD (reference sequence). V lost 0 bases and J 3 bases, leaving 12 bases between the germline ends.

This sequence joins TRBV30 and TRBJ1-6; TRBD1 is a possible D gene (6 bases). From germline, CDR1 is GTSNPN and CDR2 SVGIG (reference sequence). V lost 4 bases and J lost 7, with 11 bases in between. The CDR3 has 13 residues. CDR3 residues: CAWIKTGNSPLHF. CDR3 nucleotide sequence: TGTGCCTGGATAAAGACAGGAAATTCACCCCTCCACTTT. Looking up the rest from reference TRBV30 and TRBJ1-6 gives the full variable domain: SQTIHQWPATLVQPVGSPLSLECTVEGTSNPNLYWYRQAAGRGLQLLFYSVGIGQISSEVPQNLSASRPQDRQFILSSKKLLLSDSGFYLCAWIKTGNSPLHFGNGTRLTVT.

This sequence joins TRBV9 and TRBJ2-1; TRBD2 might be the D (6 bases). V dropped 4 bases and J dropped 5 bases, with 25 bases sitting between them. The V gene's germline CDR1 is SGDLS and CDR2 YYNGEE. The length of the CDR3 is 18 residues. The CDR3 DNA reads TGTGCCAGCAGCCCAGTTGGGGTATACGGGGGAGCAAACAATGAGCAGTTCTTC. Translation: CASSPVGVYGGANNEQFF. Complete variable domain (other parts from reference TRBV9 and TRBJ2-1): DSGVTQTPKHLITATGQRVTLRCSPRSGDLSVYWYQQSLDQGLQFLIQYYNGEERAKGNILERFSAQQFPDLHSELNLSSLELGDSALYFCASSPVGVYGGANNEQFFGPGTRLTVL.

The CDR3 coding sequence is TGTGCCAGCAGAAAAAAGAGCTCCTACAATGAGCAGTTCTTC. Translating gives CASRKKSSYNEQFF. This chain links TRBV27 with TRBJ2-1; D uncertain. The CDR3 is made up of 14 amino acids. V gave up 6 bases and J gave up 0 bases, with 9 bases separating them. CDR1 MNHEY and CDR2 SMNVEV come from the germline V gene (reference sequence).

The CDR3 coding sequence is TGTGCCAGCTCACCAAGGCTAGCGGGAAAGAGCTCCTACAATGAGCAGTTCTTC. This codes for CASSPRLAGKSSYNEQFF. J is TRBJ2-1 and V is TRBV18, with 9 bases that match TRBD2. Germline CDR1 reads KGHSH; CDR2 reads LQKENI. V dropped 2 bases and J dropped 0; count of bases not matched to a gene: 8. The CDR3 is 18 residues long.

This chain joins TRBV3-1 (or the pseudogene TRBV3-2) and TRBJ2-7, with 9 bases aligning to TRBD2. The J segment lost 4 bases and the V segment lost 4 bases, leaving 8 bases of the junction unmatched. This CDR3 spans 15 amino acids. CDR1 LGHDT and CDR2 YNNKEL come from the germline V gene (reference sequence). The CDR3 region has the DNA TGTGCCAGCAGCCCTTCCCGGGCGGGGGGGTACGAGCAGTACTTC. It encodes CASSPSRAGGYEQYF.

This rearrangement joins TRBV5-1 to TRBJ2-7; D is perhaps TRBD1 or TRBD2 (5 bases each). V shed 7 bases and J shed 4 bases, with 15 bases lying between them. Germline V gene sequence: CDR1 SGHRS, CDR2 YFSETQ. The CDR3 has 13 amino acids. In DNA form, the CDR3 reads TGCGCCAGCTACGACGGGGCTGGGTACGAGCAGTACTTC. Its protein is CASYDGAGYEQYF. Drawing the rest from reference TRBV5-1 and TRBJ2-7, the complete variable domain is KAGVTQTPRYLIKTRGQQVTLSCSPISGHRSVSWYQQTPGQGLQFLFEYFSETQRNKGNFPGRFSGRQFSNSRSEMNVSTLELGDSALYLCASYDGAGYEQYFGPGTRLTVT.

This clone was counted a single time. This same CDR3 is encoded by further DNA sequences in the sample. The chain is built from TRBV12-3 or TRBV12-4 and TRBJ1-1, with D perhaps matching TRBD1 (6 bases). With 5 bases removed from V and 5 bases from J, the gap between germline ends came to 9 bases. The CDR3 spans 12 residues. CDR3 residues: CASSRRGTEAFF. Here the CDR3 DNA reads TGTGCCAGCAGTCGGAGGGGGACTGAAGCTTTCTTT.

DNA of the CDR3: TGTGCCAGCTCACCAAATGAACTTGCCCTTTACGAGCAGTACTTC. Its protein product is CASSPNELALYEQYF. This chain connects TRBV18 to TRBJ2-7; D unresolved. Trimming took 2 bases from V and 4 from J, leaving 15 bases between them. CDR1 and CDR2 from the germline V gene are KGHSH and LQKENI. The CDR3 spans 15 residues.

V and J are TRBV4-1 and TRBJ1-5, with TRBD1 matching over 7 bases. The trim removed 4 bases at V and 0 bases at J, leaving 3 bases unmatched. Germline V gene sequence: CDR1 MGHRA, CDR2 YSYEKL. CDR3 length: 15 residues. CDR3 in amino acids: CASSPDRDSNQPQHF. CDR3 in DNA: TGCGCCAGCAGCCCAGACAGGGATAGCAATCAGCCCCAGCATTTT.

The V gene is TRBV9, the J gene TRBJ2-2; D may be TRBD1 or TRBD2 (5 bases each). V dropped 3 bases and J dropped 8 bases, with 11 bases sitting between them. The germline V gene encodes CDR1 SGDLS and CDR2 YYNGEE. The CDR3 spans 13 residues. The DNA for the CDR3 is TGTGCCAGCAGCGAGAGGGGAAGGGGGGAGCTGTTTTTT. It specifies CASSERGRGELFF.

The CDR3 region is CSATTSGRSPDTQYF. The CDR3 region has the DNA TGCAGCGCAACGACTAGCGGGAGGAGCCCAGATACGCAGTATTTT. The chain combines TRBV29-1 with TRBJ2-3; 13 bases align to TRBD2. The CDR3 covers 15 residues. The V and J ends lost 7 bases and 4 bases, in that order; junction bases with no gene match: 8. Germline CDR1 reads SQVTM; CDR2 reads ANQGSEA.